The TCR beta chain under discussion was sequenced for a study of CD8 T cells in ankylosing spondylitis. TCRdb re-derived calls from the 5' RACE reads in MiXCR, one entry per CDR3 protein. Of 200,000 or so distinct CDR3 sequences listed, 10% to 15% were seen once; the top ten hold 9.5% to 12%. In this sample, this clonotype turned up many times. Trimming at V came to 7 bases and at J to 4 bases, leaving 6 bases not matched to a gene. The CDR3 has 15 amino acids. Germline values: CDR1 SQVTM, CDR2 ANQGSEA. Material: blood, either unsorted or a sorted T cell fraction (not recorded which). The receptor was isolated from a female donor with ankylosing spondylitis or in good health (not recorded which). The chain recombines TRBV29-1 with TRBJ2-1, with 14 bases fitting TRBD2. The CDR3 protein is CSAAGLAGVYNEQFF. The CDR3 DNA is TGCAGCGCGGCGGGACTAGCGGGAGTTTACAATGAGCAGTTCTTC.